The 15 T cell receptor beta chains below come from one sample, sequenced in a study of blood T cell repertoires in COVID-19. The protocol was immunoSEQ multiplex PCR, while the TCRdb copy is restricted to in-frame clones and leaves out a portion. Of about 38,000 clones in the sample, around 96% were seen once. Sequenced material: peripheral blood. These receptors were collected from a human donor with active COVID-19. The donor label of this sample is uncertain.

This clone was seen only once. This chain links TRBV6-4 with TRBJ2-3; 9 bases match TRBD2. This CDR3 is 16 amino acids long. Germline assignment: CDR1 MRHNA and CDR2 SNTAGT. Trimming took 2 bases from V and 3 from J; bases not matched to a gene: 6. CDR3 nucleotides: TGTGCCAGCAGTGACGGGGCTAGCGGGGAGACAGATACGCAGTATTTT. Translating gives CASSDGASGETDTQYF.

This chain connects TRBV11-2 to TRBJ2-7, with 8 nucleotides matching TRBD2. This CDR3 is 16 amino acids long. CDR1 and CDR2 (germline): SGHAT, FQNNGV. V was clipped by 3 bases and J by 0 bases; unmatched bases: 7. CDR3 sequence reads: CASSFPSGSPSYEQYF. CDR3 nucleotide sequence: TGTGCCAGCAGCTTCCCCAGCGGGAGCCCCTCCTACGAGCAGTACTTC.

The V call is TRBV3-1 (or the pseudogene TRBV3-2), the J call TRBJ1-1; 7 bases agree with TRBD1. V was pared by 4 bases and J by 1 base, with 6 bases of the junction left unmatched. CDR1 LGHDT and CDR2 YNNKEL come from the germline V gene (reference sequence). The CDR3 length is 15 residues. For the CDR3, the DNA is TGTGCCAGCAGCCCGGGGACAGTGTGGAACACTGAAGCTTTCTTT. Translated, it gives CASSPGTVWNTEAFF.

This clone was found once. The chain joins TRBV11-2 to TRBJ2-3; 11 nucleotides agree with TRBD2. This CDR3 has 15 residues. Germline V gene data show CDR1 as SGHAT and CDR2 as FQNNGV. V was pared by 5 bases and J by 1 base, with 2 bases of the junction left unmatched. This CDR3 is CASSMGLAGTDTQYF. Written as DNA, the CDR3 is TGTGCCAGCAGCATGGGACTAGCGGGCACAGATACGCAGTATTTT.

V usage is TRBV14 and J usage is TRBJ1-6; possible D gene TRBD1, 5 bases. Germline CDR1 is SGHDN and CDR2 is FVKESK. CDR3 length: 15 residues. Trimming cost V 4 bases and J 7 bases, with 14 bases left between them. The CDR3 DNA follows: TGTGCCAGCAGCCCCATGTCAGGGTGGAATTCACCCCTCCACTTT. Encoded protein: CASSPMSGWNSPLHF. The variable domain in full, completed from reference TRBV14 and TRBJ1-6, reads EAGVTQFPSHSVIEKGQTVTLRCDPISGHDNLYWYRRVMGKEIKFLLHFVKESKQDESGMPNNRFLAERTGGTYSTLKVQPAELEDSGVYFCASSPMSGWNSPLHFGNGTRLTVT.

The rearrangement links TRBV25-1 to TRBJ2-2; 7 positions agree with TRBD2. CDR1 is MGHDK and CDR2 is SYGVNS in the germline V gene. The J segment lost 1 base and the V segment lost 7 bases, leaving 6 bases of the junction unmatched. This CDR3 region has 15 residues. As DNA, the CDR3 is TGTGCCAGCACCGGGGCTAGCGGGAACACCGGGGAGCTGTTTTTT. Protein: CASTGASGNTGELFF. Variable domain in full (rest from reference TRBV25-1 and TRBJ2-2): EADIYQTPRYLVIGTGKKITLECSQTMGHDKMYWYQQDPGMELHLIHYSYGVNSTEKGDLSSESTVSRIRTEHFPLTLESARPSHTSQYLCASTGASGNTGELFFGEGSRLTVL.

The rearrangement links TRBV24-1 to TRBJ2-3, with 12 bases matching TRBD2. Germline trimming cut 4 bases from V and 0 bases from J; bases unmatched to any gene: 4. The CDR3 contains 17 residues. Germline-derived CDR1 and CDR2 are KGHDR and SFDVKD. The CDR3 is CATSDAGLAGSTDTQYF. The CDR3 DNA reads as TGTGCCACCAGTGACGCCGGACTAGCGGGGAGCACAGATACGCAGTATTTT.

V is TRBV14 and J is TRBJ2-3; tentatively, D is TRBD1 (7 bases). CDR1 is SGHDN and CDR2 is FVKESK in the germline V gene. The CDR3 covers 16 residues. V gave up 5 bases and J gave up 4 bases, with 19 bases separating them. DNA for the CDR3: TGTGCCAGCAGCGAAAAACTAGGAGGGGGCGCAGATACGCAGTATTTT. It specifies CASSEKLGGGADTQYF.

The chain combines TRBV29-1 with TRBJ1-1; maybe TRBD1 (6 bases). The CDR3 covers 11 residues. V was shortened by 8 bases and J by 11 bases, with 18 bases between the two germline ends. From germline, CDR1 is SQVTM and CDR2 ANQGSEA. CDR3 sequence (DNA): TGCAGCACCTATGGCCGGGGGGCTGCTTTCTTT. It codes for CSTYGRGAAFF.

The chain employs TRBV15 and TRBJ1-2; TRBD1 is a possible D gene (6 bases). The ends were cut back, 5 bases at V and 0 bases at J, with 16 bases in the middle. Germline CDR1 LNHNV, CDR2 YYDKDF (reference sequence). CDR3 size: 16 residues. CDR3: CATSPVTGKANYGYTF. CDR3 nucleotides: TGTGCCACCAGCCCTGTAACAGGGAAGGCTAACTATGGCTACACCTTC.

The V and J genes are TRBV5-6 and TRBJ2-7; D is perhaps TRBD2 (5 bases). The CDR3 extends over 13 amino acids. V was shortened by 4 bases and J by 1 base, with 9 bases between the two germline ends. The V gene's germline CDR1 is SGHDT and CDR2 YYEEEE. CDR3 protein: CASSRPGSYEQYF. In DNA form, the CDR3 reads TGTGCCAGCAGCCGCCCGGGGTCCTACGAGCAGTACTTC.

The chain carries TRBV12-5 and TRBJ1-2; D might be TRBD1 (6 bases). This CDR3 is 14 amino acids long. Germline CDR1 and CDR2: LGHNT and FRNRAP. V lost 1 base and J lost 6, with 12 bases in between. The CDR3 nucleotides read TGTGCTAGTGGTTTGGAACAGGGAAGTAATGGCTACACCTTC. This gives the protein CASGLEQGSNGYTF. Complete variable domain (other parts from reference TRBV12-5 and TRBJ1-2): DARVTQTPRHKVTEMGQEVTMRCQPILGHNTVFWYRQTMMQGLELLAYFRNRAPLDDSGMPKDRFSAEMPDATLATLKIQPSEPRDSAVYFCASGLEQGSNGYTFGSGTRLTVV.

The J gene is TRBJ1-3, the V gene TRBV28, with D unresolved. The CDR3 covers 16 residues. V lost 5 bases and J lost 0, with 14 bases in between. Germline V CDR1 and CDR2: MDHEN, SYDVKM. In nucleotides, the CDR3 is TGTGCCAGCAGTCCTCTCCGTGAGAACTCTGGAAACACCATATATTTT. Protein sequence: CASSPLRENSGNTIYF.

This clone occurred a few times. This chain links TRBV3-1 (or the pseudogene TRBV3-2) with TRBJ2-2, with D hard to call. Germline V gene data show CDR1 as LGHDT and CDR2 as YNNKEL (reference sequence). The V end was cut by 8 bases, the J end by 1 base, with 11 bases between. The CDR3 spans 14 residues. CDR3: CASLDSRNTGELFF. The CDR3 nucleotides read TGTGCCAGCTTGGATAGCCGGAACACCGGGGAGCTGTTTTTT.

The rearrangement uses TRBV5-1 and TRBJ1-6, with 7 nucleotides matching TRBD1. The CDR3 extends over 15 amino acids. Germline loops: CDR1 SGHRS, CDR2 YFSETQ. V dropped 7 bases and J dropped 7; count of bases not matched to a gene: 11. Here the CDR3 reads CASSLRGTENSPLHF. CDR3 nucleotide sequence: TGCGCCAGCTCACTTAGGGGGACAGAGAATTCACCCCTCCACTTT.